This paragraph covers one TCR beta chain sequence. Its antigen is unidentified. Other nucleotide sequences in the sample specify the same CDR3. The data were taken from a study of Ad26.COV2.S vaccination and SARS-CoV-2 variants. Study summary: The donor belonged to the COV1001 Ad26.COV2.S trial arm.

Findings of the study overall: Vaccine recipients had higher spike-specific TCR breadth than placebo recipients. The study found similar non-spike TCR breadth in vaccine and placebo recipients.

Assay used: immunoSEQ multiplex PCR; TCRdb lists only in-frame clones, some missing. The table includes around 450,000 clones, about 92% detected once. The treatment here: roughly 20 received Ad26.COV2.S at low or high dose, single or two shots; five or six received placebo; per-sample allocation not given. Samples came from day 63 after the first vaccine or placebo injection. Whoever gave the sample was an adult aged 18-55 years in Boston. Specimen: peripheral blood, collected in a trial of Ad26.COV2.S vaccine versus placebo. The clonotype comes from a person between 18 and 60 years old who received the Ad26.COV2.S COVID-19 vaccine or a placebo.

CDR3 in amino acids: CASSLSETYEQYF. The CDR3 coding sequence is TGTGCCAGCAGCTTGTCGGAGACCTACGAGCAGTACTTC. The gene calls are TRBV5-4 and TRBJ2-7; D gene unclear. The V gene's germline CDR1 is SGHNT and CDR2 YYREEE (reference sequence). CDR3 length: 13 amino acids. V gave up 1 base and J gave up 2 bases, with 7 bases separating them.